The rows below give T cell receptor beta chains drawn from one sample of a study of T-cell reconstitution after alpha-beta-depleted transplantation in children. Each CDR3 protein gets one entry after TCRdb re-called the PCR reads with MiXCR. The sample carries hundreds of thousands of distinct CDR3 sequences, 10% to 15% recorded once. The sequenced sample was PBMCs, mostly from graft donor cells, obtained 360 days after TCRalphabeta/CD19-depleted stem cell transplant. The origin of the receptors is a male patient aged 10-17 years who had a stem cell transplant for acute myeloid leukemia, so the T cells may come from the graft donor. The CDR3 runs from the conserved cysteine through the conserved F or W. A D gene is named only where the DNA matches it firmly. The size field is filled for only some rows; it gives once, few, many or a size class.

v_call,d_call,j_call,clone_size,cdr3_aa,cdr3_nt
TRBV5-1,TRBD1,TRBJ2-1,.,CASTLPGQAYNEQFF,TGCGCCAGCACCCTTCCGGGACAGGCATACAATGAGCAGTTCTTC
TRBV9,TRBD2,TRBJ2-2,.,CASSVAKGLPGELFF,TGTGCCAGCAGCGTAGCTAAGGGACTACCCGGGGAGCTGTTTTTT
TRBV20-1,TRBD2,TRBJ2-5,.,CSARPVLSGLAEETQYF,TGCAGTGCTAGACCTGTACTATCGGGACTAGCGGAAGAGACCCAGTACTTC
TRBV4-2,.,TRBJ1-1,.,CASSQEGKGNTEAFF,TGTGCCAGCAGCCAAGAGGGGAAGGGGAACACTGAAGCTTTCTTT
TRBV5-1,TRBD1,TRBJ1-2,few,CASSPGTGDGYTF,TGCGCCAGCAGCCCCGGGACAGGGGATGGCTACACCTTC
TRBV24-1,TRBD1,TRBJ2-3,few,CATSDPSARQGGTDTQYF,TGTGCCACCAGTGATCCCTCGGCCCGACAGGGGGGCACAGATACGCAGTATTTT
TRBV5-1,TRBD2,TRBJ2-7,many,CASSGLAVEQYF,TGCGCCAGCAGCGGACTAGCGGTTGAGCAGTACTTC
TRBV6-5,.,TRBJ2-2,few,CASSLAVPTGELFF,TGTGCCAGCAGTTTGGCAGTTCCCACCGGGGAGCTGTTTTTT
TRBV29-1,.,TRBJ2-1,few,CSVAEVHNEQFF,TGCAGCGTTGCAGAGGTTCACAATGAGCAGTTCTTC
TRBV29-1,.,TRBJ2-3,many,CSVESADTQYF,TGCAGCGTTGAGAGTGCAGATACGCAGTATTTT
TRBV5-1,TRBD2,TRBJ2-1,few,CASSSSGVSSYNEQFF,TGCGCCAGCAGCAGTAGCGGGGTTAGCTCCTACAATGAGCAGTTCTTC
TRBV29-1,.,TRBJ2-7,.,CSVEEGGYEQYF,TGCAGCGTTGAAGAGGGGGGCTACGAGCAGTACTTC
TRBV6-5,.,TRBJ2-1,.,CASSYGPVDPGEQFF,TGTGCCAGCAGTTATGGACCGGTGGACCCAGGGGAGCAGTTCTTC
TRBV7-2,TRBD2,TRBJ2-3,few,CASSLFPWTSTSDTQYF,TGTGCCAGCAGCTTATTTCCTTGGACTAGCACCTCAGATACGCAGTATTTT
TRBV29-1,TRBD1,TRBJ1-1,.,CSVGTVIMNTEAFF,TGCAGCGTCGGGACAGTTATCATGAACACTGAAGCTTTCTTT
TRBV9,.,TRBJ2-5,few,CASSRWGRSTKTQYF,TGTGCCAGCAGCCGGTGGGGGAGATCCACGAAGACCCAGTACTTC
TRBV7-2,TRBD1,TRBJ1-1,few,CASSLGGTGGINTEAFF,TGTGCCAGCAGCTTAGGGGGGACAGGGGGCATTAATACTGAAGCTTTCTTT
TRBV28,.,TRBJ2-7,.,CASSRTVFRGKDF,TGTGCCAGCAGTCGGACAGTCTTTAGGGGGAAGGACTTC
TRBV28,.,TRBJ2-5,few,CAYGGGETQYF,TGTGCCTACGGAGGGGGTGAGACCCAGTACTTC
TRBV29-1,.,TRBJ2-7,.,CSVESGTSYEQYF,TGCAGCGTTGAAAGCGGGACATCCTACGAGCAGTACTTC
TRBV20-1,.,TRBJ2-2,few,CSARDLMAYTGELFF,TGCAGTGCTAGAGATCTCATGGCTTACACCGGGGAGCTGTTTTTT
TRBV11-2,TRBD2,TRBJ2-1,few,CASSLIPSGRFFSPYNEQFF,TGTGCCAGCAGCTTAATACCTAGCGGGAGATTTTTCAGTCCCTACAATGAGCAGTTCTTC
TRBV4-3,.,TRBJ2-1,few,CASSQYSASNEQFF,TGCGCCAGCAGCCAGTATTCGGCGAGCAATGAGCAGTTCTTC
TRBV7-3,TRBD1,TRBJ1-1,.,CASSLGPRTGNTEAFF,TGTGCCAGCAGCTTAGGGCCCCGGACAGGGAACACTGAAGCTTTCTTT
TRBV7-8,TRBD1,TRBJ1-4,few,CASSLVPRQGSEKLFF,TGTGCCAGCAGCTTAGTACCAAGACAGGGTTCTGAAAAACTGTTTTTT
TRBV6-2/TRBV6-3,.,TRBJ2-3,many,CASWAVSRSEDTQYF,TGTGCCAGCTGGGCAGTCTCCCGAAGTGAGGATACGCAGTATTTT